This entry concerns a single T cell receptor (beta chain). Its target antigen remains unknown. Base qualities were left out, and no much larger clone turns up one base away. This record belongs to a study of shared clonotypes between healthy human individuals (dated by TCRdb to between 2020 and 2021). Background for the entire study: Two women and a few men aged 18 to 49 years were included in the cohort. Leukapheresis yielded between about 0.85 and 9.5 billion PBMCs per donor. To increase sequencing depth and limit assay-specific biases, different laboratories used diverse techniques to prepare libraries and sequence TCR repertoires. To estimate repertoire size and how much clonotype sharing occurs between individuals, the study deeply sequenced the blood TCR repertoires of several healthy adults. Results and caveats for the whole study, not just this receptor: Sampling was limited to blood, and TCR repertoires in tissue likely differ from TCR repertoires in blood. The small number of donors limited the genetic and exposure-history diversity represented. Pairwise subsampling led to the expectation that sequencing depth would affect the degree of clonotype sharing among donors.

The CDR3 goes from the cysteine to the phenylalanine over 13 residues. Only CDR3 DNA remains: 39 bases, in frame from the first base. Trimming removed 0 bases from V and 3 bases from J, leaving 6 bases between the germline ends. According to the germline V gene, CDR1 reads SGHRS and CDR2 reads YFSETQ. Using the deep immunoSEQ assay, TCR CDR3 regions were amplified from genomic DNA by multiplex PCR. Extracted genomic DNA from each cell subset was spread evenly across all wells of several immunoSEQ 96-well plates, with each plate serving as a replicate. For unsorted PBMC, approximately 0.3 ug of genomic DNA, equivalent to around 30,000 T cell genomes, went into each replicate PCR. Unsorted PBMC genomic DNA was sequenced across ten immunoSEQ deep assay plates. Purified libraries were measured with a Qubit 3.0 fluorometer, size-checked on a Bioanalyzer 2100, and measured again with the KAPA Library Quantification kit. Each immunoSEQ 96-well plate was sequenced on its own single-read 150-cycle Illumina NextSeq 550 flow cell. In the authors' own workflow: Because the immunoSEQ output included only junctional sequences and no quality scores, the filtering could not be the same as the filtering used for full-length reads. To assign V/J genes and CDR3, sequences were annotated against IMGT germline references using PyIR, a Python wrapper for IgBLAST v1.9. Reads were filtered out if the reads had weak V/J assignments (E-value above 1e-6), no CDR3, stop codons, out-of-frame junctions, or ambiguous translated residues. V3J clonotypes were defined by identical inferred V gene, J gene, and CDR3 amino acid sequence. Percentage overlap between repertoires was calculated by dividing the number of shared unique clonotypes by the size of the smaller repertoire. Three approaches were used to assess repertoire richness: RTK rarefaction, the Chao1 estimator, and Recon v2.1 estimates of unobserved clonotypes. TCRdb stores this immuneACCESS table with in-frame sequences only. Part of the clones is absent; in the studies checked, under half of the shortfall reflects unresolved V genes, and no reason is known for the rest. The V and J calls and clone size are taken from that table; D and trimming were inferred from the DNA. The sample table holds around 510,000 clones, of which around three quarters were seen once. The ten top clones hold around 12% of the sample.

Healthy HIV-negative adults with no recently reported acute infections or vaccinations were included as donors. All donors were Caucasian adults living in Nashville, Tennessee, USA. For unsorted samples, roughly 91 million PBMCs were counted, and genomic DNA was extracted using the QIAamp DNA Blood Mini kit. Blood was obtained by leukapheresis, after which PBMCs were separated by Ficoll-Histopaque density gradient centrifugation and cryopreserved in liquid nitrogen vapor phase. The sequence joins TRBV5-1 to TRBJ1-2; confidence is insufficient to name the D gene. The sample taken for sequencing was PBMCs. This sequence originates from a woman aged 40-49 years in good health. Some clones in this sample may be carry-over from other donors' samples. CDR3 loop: CASSLDGDYGYTF. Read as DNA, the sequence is TGCGCCAGCAGCTTGGACGGTGACTATGGCTACACCTTC.